This TCR beta chain was profiled in a study of T cell responses to AZD1222 COVID-19 vaccine. Repertoires were generated with immunoSEQ multiplex PCR, while TCRdb's copy carries only in-frame clones and drops some. Of roughly 140,000 clones detected, more than 90% appear once; the ten largest clones hold approximately 3.5%. Per the germline V gene, CDR1 is LNHNV and CDR2 is YYDKDF (reference sequence). Trimming cost V 3 bases and J 4 bases; bases outside gene matches: 7. The CDR3 is made up of 16 amino acids. The specimen comprised peripheral blood, sampled 28 days after the second AZD1222 dose. The clonotype originates from an adult who received the AZD1222 COVID-19 vaccine. The J gene is TRBJ2-1, the V gene TRBV15; 9 bases match TRBD2. CDR3 loop: CATSSRLAGFYNEQFF. CDR3 sequence (DNA): TGTGCCACCAGCAGTAGGCTAGCGGGATTTTACAATGAGCAGTTCTTC.